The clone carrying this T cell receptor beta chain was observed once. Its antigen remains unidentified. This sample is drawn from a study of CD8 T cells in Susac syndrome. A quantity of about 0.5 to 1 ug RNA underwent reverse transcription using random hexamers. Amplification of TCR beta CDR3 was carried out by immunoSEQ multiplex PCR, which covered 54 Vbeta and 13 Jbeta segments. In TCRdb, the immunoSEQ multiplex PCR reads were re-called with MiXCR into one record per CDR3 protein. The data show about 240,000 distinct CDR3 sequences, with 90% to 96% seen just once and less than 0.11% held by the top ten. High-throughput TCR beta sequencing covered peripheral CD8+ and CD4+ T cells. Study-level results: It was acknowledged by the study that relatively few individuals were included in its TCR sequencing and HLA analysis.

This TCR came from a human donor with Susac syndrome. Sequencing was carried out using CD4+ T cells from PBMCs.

CDR3 sequence reads: CSASGGYDTEAFF. DNA of the CDR3: TGCAGTGCTAGTGGGGGGTATGACACTGAAGCTTTCTTT. The chain is built from TRBV20-1 and TRBJ1-1; TRBD1 is a possible D gene (5 bases). CDR1 DFQATT and CDR2 SNEGSKA come from the germline V gene (reference sequence). Trimming stripped 3 bases from V and 3 bases from J, with 11 bases between. This CDR3 spans 13 amino acids.